This T cell receptor (beta chain) was retrieved from a study of T-cell reconstitution after alpha-beta-depleted transplantation in children. This CDR3 is built from 15 residues. V was clipped by 0 bases and J by 5 bases, with 13 bases between them. The V gene's germline CDR1 is LNHNV and CDR2 YYDKDF (reference sequence). Study conclusions and caveats: Surviving recipient T cells and thymic progenitors underlay high day-60 TCRbeta diversity in some patients. T-cell counts and diversity were attributed mostly to newly produced T cells one year after transplant. There were reportedly several hundred expanded graft clones from which alpha-beta T cells came about two months after transplant.

In this sample, this clonotype turned up many times. No antigen is known for it. Unique molecular identifiers were incorporated when the TCRbeta library was constructed. MiXCR was run by TCRdb on the PCR reads, yielding one entry per CDR3 protein. Seen here are about 200,000 distinct CDR3 sequences, just under 6.5% observed once, and the top ten hold about 4.3%. Source: PBMCs, taken before TCRalphabeta/CD19-depleted stem cell transplant. J is TRBJ1-1 and V is TRBV15; D is possibly TRBD1 (5 bases). This clonotype was sampled from a girl in the first two years of life with combined immunodeficiency, due to receive a stem cell transplant. CDR3 region: CATSRDLGQGTEAFF. The CDR3 bases are TGTGCCACCAGCAGAGATCTGGGCCAGGGAACTGAAGCTTTCTTT.